These 24 T cell receptor beta chains originate from one sample sequenced in a study of control samples from healthy donors and cancer patients. TCRdb's copy holds only in-frame clones and misses some; the assay was immunoSEQ multiplex PCR. The data show roughly 90,000 clones, with over 90% seen just once and about 1.5% held by the top ten. Sequencing was carried out using blood. The receptors originated from a woman aged 25-40 years in good health.

The chain carries TRBV12-3 or TRBV12-4 and TRBJ2-7, with 8 bases lining up with TRBD2. The CDR3 is made up of 13 amino acids. Trimming took 3 bases from V and 7 from J; bases not matched to a gene: 5. This chain's CDR3 is CASSLREDQEQYF. As DNA, the CDR3 is TGTGCCAGCAGTTTGCGGGAGGACCAAGAGCAGTACTTC.

The V call is TRBV30, the J call TRBJ2-3; D is perhaps TRBD1 or TRBD2 (5 bases each). Germline CDR1 GTSNPN, CDR2 SVGIG (reference sequence). V shed 0 bases and J shed 10 bases, with 14 bases lying between them. The CDR3 length is 13 residues. CDR3 protein: CAWSVRVGVAQYF. The CDR3 coding sequence is TGTGCCTGGAGTGTAAGAGTGGGGGTTGCGCAGTATTTT.

V gene TRBV5-1 combines with J gene TRBJ1-2; TRBD1 agrees at 9 bases. Trimming at V came to 3 bases and at J to 6 bases, leaving 9 bases not matched to a gene. Germline values: CDR1 SGHRS, CDR2 YFSETQ. The CDR3 extends over 15 amino acids. The CDR3 DNA reads TGCGCCAGCAGCTCCCCCAAGGACAGGGGAGATGGCTACACCTTC. It encodes CASSSPKDRGDGYTF.

This sequence joins TRBV6-5 and TRBJ1-2; D is uncertain. The germline V and J ends were trimmed by 2 bases and 6 bases, with 10 bases remaining between them. CDR1 and CDR2 (germline): MNHEY, SVGAGI. The CDR3 totals 13 residues. Here the CDR3 DNA reads TGTGCCAGCAGTTACGGCGAGGAGAATGGCTACACCTTC. Its protein is CASSYGEENGYTF.

V and J are TRBV7-3 and TRBJ1-1; unclear D gene. V lost 5 bases, J lost 7 bases, and 11 bases lay in between. Germline V gene data show CDR1 as SGHTA and CDR2 as FQGTGA. This CDR3 contains 12 residues. The CDR3 region is CASSPPGSEAFF. CDR3 DNA sequence: TGTGCCAGCAGCCCACCGGGTAGTGAAGCTTTCTTT.

This chain uses TRBV6-5 with TRBJ2-2; D possibly uses TRBD1 or TRBD2 (5 bases each). This CDR3 has 16 residues. The ends were cut back, 0 bases at V and 4 bases at J, with 12 bases in the middle. Germline V gene data show CDR1 as MNHEY and CDR2 as SVGAGI. The CDR3 is CASSYSRGATTGELFF. DNA for the CDR3: TGTGCCAGCAGTTACTCGAGGGGTGCTACCACCGGGGAGCTGTTTTTT.

The V and J genes are TRBV4-1 and TRBJ1-1; maybe TRBD1 (6 bases). The germline V gene has CDR1 MGHRA and CDR2 YSYEKL. Trimming shortened V by 4 bases and J by 4 bases, and 10 bases separated the two germline ends. CDR3 length: 13 residues. CDR3 residues: CASSRDTLTEAFF. CDR3 in DNA: TGCGCCAGCAGCCGGGACACCCTCACTGAAGCTTTCTTT.

This chain links TRBV6-5 with TRBJ1-3; tentative D call: TRBD1 (5 bases). The CDR3 extends over 14 amino acids. The V gene lost 2 bases and the J gene lost 0 bases, with 5 bases spanning the gap. CDR1 is MNHEY, CDR2 SVGAGI, per germline. The chain's CDR3 is CASSYGHSGNTIYF. The CDR3 DNA follows: TGTGCCAGCAGTTACGGACACTCTGGAAACACCATATATTTT.

This clone has a single count. The rearrangement uses TRBV9 and TRBJ1-1; possible D gene TRBD1, 5 bases. V lost 8 bases and J lost 1, with 12 bases in between. CDR1 is SGDLS and CDR2 is YYNGEE in the germline V gene. The length of the CDR3 is 13 residues. CDR3 in amino acids: CASTRGRNTEAFF. As DNA, the CDR3 is TGTGCCAGTACACGGGGGAGGAACACTGAAGCTTTCTTT.

The gene calls are TRBV6-5 and TRBJ2-3; no clear D. CDR1 is MNHEY and CDR2 is SVGAGI in the germline V gene. The CDR3 spans 14 residues. V was pared by 7 bases and J by 7 bases, with 18 bases between. For the CDR3, the DNA is TGTGCCAGCAAGTCGGCGGTACACACGAATACGCAGTATTTT. It is translated as CASKSAVHTNTQYF.

This clone has a single count. The chain carries TRBV7-9 and TRBJ2-7, with D perhaps TRBD1 (6 bases). Trimming stripped 2 bases from V and 1 base from J, with 12 bases between. The CDR3 is 15 amino acids. CDR1 and CDR2 from the germline V gene are SEHNR and FQNEAQ (reference sequence). The CDR3 here is CASSLRTVPSYEQYF. In DNA, the CDR3 is TGTGCCAGCAGCTTAAGGACAGTTCCTTCCTACGAGCAGTACTTC.

The V gene is TRBV5-6, the J gene TRBJ1-6, with 7 bases matching TRBD1. Germline assignment: CDR1 SGHDT and CDR2 YYEEEE. The CDR3 contains 15 residues. The trim removed 4 bases at V and 5 bases at J, leaving 6 bases unmatched. CDR3 nucleotides: TGTGCCAGCAGCCCGGACAGGTCCCATAATTCACCCCTCCACTTT. Amino acids: CASSPDRSHNSPLHF.

V gene TRBV5-1 combines with J gene TRBJ2-1; 11 nucleotides line up with TRBD2. CDR3 length equals 17 residues. The trim removed 2 bases at V and 12 bases at J, leaving 16 bases unmatched. In germline, CDR1 is SGHRS, CDR2 YFSETQ. The CDR3 loop reads CASSFGVMTSGKIGQFF. CDR3 sequence (DNA): TGCGCCAGCAGCTTTGGTGTGATGACTAGCGGGAAAATCGGGCAGTTCTTC.

V is TRBV3-1 (or the pseudogene TRBV3-2) and J is TRBJ1-4; the D gene is possibly TRBD1 (5 bases). Germline loops: CDR1 LGHDT, CDR2 YNNKEL (reference sequence). The CDR3 length is 14 residues. The germline V and J ends were trimmed by 0 bases and 8 bases, with 10 bases remaining between them. CDR3 residues: CASSQEGGGEKLFF. CDR3 in DNA: TGTGCCAGCAGCCAAGAGGGGGGAGGCGAAAAACTGTTTTTT.

The V call is TRBV7-8, the J call TRBJ2-7; D not certain. The CDR3 length is 14 residues. With 5 bases removed from V and 7 bases from J, the gap between germline ends came to 18 bases. From germline, CDR1 is SGHVS and CDR2 FQNEAQ. CDR3 residues: CASSLTTSPKEQYF. The DNA of the CDR3 is TGTGCCAGCAGCCTAACTACCTCTCCTAAGGAGCAGTACTTC. Full variable domain (remainder filled in from reference TRBV7-8 and TRBJ2-7): GAGVSQSPRYKVAKRGQDVALRCDPISGHVSLFWYQQALGQGPEFLTYFQNEAQLDKSGLPSDRFFAERPEGSVSTLKIQRTQQEDSAVYLCASSLTTSPKEQYFGPGTRLTVT.

In regard to this clone: The same CDR3 is also encoded by other DNA sequences in this sample. V and J are TRBV19 and TRBJ1-4; maybe TRBD1 (6 bases). V was pared by 6 bases and J by 5 bases, with 10 bases between. The CDR3 is 13 residues long. Germline V CDR1 and CDR2: LNHDA, SQIVND (reference sequence). The CDR3 sequence is CASRQGSNEKLFF. The CDR3, as DNA: TGTGCCAGTAGACAGGGATCGAATGAAAAACTGTTTTTT.

The chain is built from TRBV4-1 and TRBJ2-5, with D hard to call. The V gene lost 1 base and the J gene lost 0 bases, with 12 bases spanning the gap. CDR3 length: 16 residues. Germline V gene lookup returns CDR1 MGHRA and CDR2 YSYEKL. This chain's CDR3 is CASSQVSPRHQETQYF. The CDR3 DNA follows: TGCGCCAGCAGCCAAGTTAGTCCGAGACACCAAGAGACCCAGTACTTC.

The chain couples TRBV6-1 to TRBJ2-1; D not certain. This CDR3 spans 14 amino acids. Deletions cut 3 bases from V and 13 bases from J, with 19 bases between. The germline gives CDR1 MNHNS, CDR2 SASEGT. This chain's CDR3 is CASSEALLSGSQFF. The CDR3 DNA reads TGTGCCAGCAGTGAGGCTCTCCTCTCCGGCAGTCAGTTCTTC.

This clone has a single count. V usage is TRBV6-1 and J usage is TRBJ1-1, with unresolved D. The CDR3 runs 16 residues. Germline CDR1 and CDR2: MNHNS and SASEGT. Trimming removed 4 bases at V and 0 bases at J, with 15 bases between. This CDR3 reads CASSVGEHRMNTEAFF. CDR3 coding DNA: TGTGCCAGCAGTGTCGGGGAACATAGGATGAACACTGAAGCTTTCTTT.

The rearrangement links TRBV7-3 to TRBJ2-3; 10 nucleotides match TRBD2. Germline loops: CDR1 SGHTA, CDR2 FQGTGA. The length of the CDR3 is 15 residues. J lost 4 bases, V lost 2 bases, and 3 bases had no gene match. The CDR3 DNA sequence: TGTGCCAGCAGCTTAGTAGCGGGAGGCTCAGATACGCAGTATTTT. Protein product: CASSLVAGGSDTQYF.

This clone was counted once. The gene calls are TRBV11-3 and TRBJ2-5; D might be TRBD1 or TRBD2, each matching 6 bases. The CDR3 covers 16 residues. The V end lost 5 bases, the J end lost 2 bases, and 18 bases lay between the germline ends. CDR1 is SGHNT and CDR2 is YENEEA in the germline V gene. The CDR3 DNA reads as TGTGCCAGCAGCCCTCTCTCGGGGGCAGCTCAAGAGACCCAGTACTTC. It codes for CASSPLSGAAQETQYF.

The chain recombines TRBV5-1 with TRBJ2-2; unclear D gene. The CDR3 is 16 amino acids. The germline V gene has CDR1 SGHRS and CDR2 YFSETQ. V lost 4 bases, J lost 0 bases, and 13 bases lay in between. The CDR3 loop is CASSGRSTANTGELFF. The CDR3 DNA reads TGCGCCAGCAGCGGACGATCAACTGCGAACACCGGGGAGCTGTTTTTT.

This chain links TRBV27 with TRBJ2-2; 8 bases line up with TRBD2. From germline, CDR1 is MNHEY and CDR2 SMNVEV (reference sequence). Germline trimming cut 5 bases from V and 6 bases from J; bases unmatched to any gene: 14. The CDR3 consists of 17 residues. The CDR3 loop reads CASSPTPGLARPGELFF. The DNA of the CDR3 is TGTGCCAGCAGTCCAACCCCTGGACTAGCCAGGCCCGGGGAGCTGTTTTTT.

The rearrangement joins TRBV19 to TRBJ2-1; TRBD2 matches 9 bases. With 0 bases clipped from V and 9 bases from J, the junction kept 6 bases outside the gene matches. There are 15 residues in the CDR3. CDR1 and CDR2 from the germline V gene are LNHDA and SQIVND (reference sequence). The CDR3 DNA follows: TGTGCCAGTAGTATAGATGGGCGGGAGGGTGCTGAGCAGTTCTTC. Protein: CASSIDGREGAEQFF.